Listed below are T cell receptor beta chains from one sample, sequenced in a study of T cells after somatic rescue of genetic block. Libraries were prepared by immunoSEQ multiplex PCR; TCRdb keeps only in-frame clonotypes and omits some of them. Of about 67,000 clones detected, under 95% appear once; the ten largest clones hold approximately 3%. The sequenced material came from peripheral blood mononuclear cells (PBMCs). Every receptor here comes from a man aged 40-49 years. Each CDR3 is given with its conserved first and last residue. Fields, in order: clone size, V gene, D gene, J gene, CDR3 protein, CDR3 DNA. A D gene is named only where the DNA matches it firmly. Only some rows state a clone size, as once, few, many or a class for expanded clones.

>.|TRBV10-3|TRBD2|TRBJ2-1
CAISSRTSGTYGEQFF
TGTGCCATCAGCTCCAGGACTAGCGGGACGTACGGTGAGCAGTTCTTC
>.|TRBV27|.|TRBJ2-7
CASRSEEGRPYF
TGTGCCAGCAGGTCGGAGGAGGGGAGGCCGTACTTC
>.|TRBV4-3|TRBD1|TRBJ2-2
CASSQDDNRGSSGELFF
TGCGCCAGCAGCCAAGATGATAACAGGGGGTCGAGCGGGGAGCTGTTTTTT
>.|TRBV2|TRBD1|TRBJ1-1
CASISQGLNTEAFF
TGTGCCAGCATCTCACAGGGGTTGAACACTGAAGCTTTCTTT
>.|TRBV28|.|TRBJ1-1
CASRWGTTNTEAFF
TGTGCCAGCAGGTGGGGGACAACTAACACTGAAGCTTTCTTT
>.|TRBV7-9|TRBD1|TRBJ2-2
CASSRTGGIGELFF
TGTGCCAGCAGTCGGACAGGGGGTATTGGGGAGCTGTTTTTT
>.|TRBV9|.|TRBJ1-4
CASSASGRFGVKLFF
TGTGCCAGCAGCGCGTCAGGTCGGTTTGGGGTAAAACTGTTTTTT
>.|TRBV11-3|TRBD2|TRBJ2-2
CASSLEGGRTGELFF
TGTGCCAGCAGCTTAGAGGGAGGGCGCACCGGGGAGCTGTTTTTT
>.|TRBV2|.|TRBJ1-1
CASGKQAGSTEAFF
TGTGCCAGCGGCAAACAGGCGGGTAGCACTGAAGCTTTCTTT
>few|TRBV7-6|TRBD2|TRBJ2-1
CASSPIAGTYNEQFF
TGTGCCAGCAGCCCGATAGCGGGGACCTACAATGAGCAGTTCTTC
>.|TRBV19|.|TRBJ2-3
CASLRPNTDTQYF
TGTGCCAGTCTACGGCCAAACACAGATACGCAGTATTTT
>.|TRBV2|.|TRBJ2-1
CASRVASQSDEQFF
TGTGCCAGCAGAGTGGCTTCCCAGTCAGATGAGCAGTTCTTC
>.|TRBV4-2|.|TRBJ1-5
CASSQDLDRGNQPQHF
TGTGCCAGCAGCCAAGACCTGGACAGAGGCAATCAGCCCCAGCATTTT
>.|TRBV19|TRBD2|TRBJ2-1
CASSTGTSGSGYNEQFF
TGTGCCAGTAGTACTGGGACTAGCGGGAGCGGCTACAATGAGCAGTTCTTC
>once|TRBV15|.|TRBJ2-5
CATSRLGIQETQYF
TGTGCCACCAGCAGACTCGGGATCCAAGAGACCCAGTACTTC
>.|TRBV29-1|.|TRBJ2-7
CSVVAIIGNEQYF
TGCAGCGTGGTAGCTATTATCGGGAACGAGCAGTACTTC
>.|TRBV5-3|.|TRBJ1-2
CARSLASIYPTGLFVYGYTF
TGTGCCAGAAGCTTGGCCTCCATCTATCCGACAGGCCTCTTCGTCTATGGCTACACCTTC
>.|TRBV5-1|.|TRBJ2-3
CASRSQTPGGTDTQYF
TGCGCCAGCAGGAGTCAAACCCCAGGGGGCACAGATACGCAGTATTTT
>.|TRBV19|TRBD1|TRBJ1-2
CASSIGDSNYGYTF
TGTGCCAGTAGTATAGGGGACAGCAACTATGGCTACACCTTC
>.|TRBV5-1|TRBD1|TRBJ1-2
CASSLGQGAEGYTF
TGCGCCAGCAGCTTGGGGCAGGGGGCAGAGGGCTACACCTTC
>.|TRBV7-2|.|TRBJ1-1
CASSKDHTNTEAFF
TGTGCCAGCAGCAAGGACCACACGAACACTGAAGCTTTCTTT
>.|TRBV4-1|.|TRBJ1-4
CASSQEARGNEKLFF
TGCGCCAGCAGCCAAGAAGCGAGGGGGAATGAAAAACTGTTTTTT
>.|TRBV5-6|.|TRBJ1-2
CASSLSPAGANYGYTF
TGTGCCAGCAGCTTGAGCCCTGCTGGAGCTAACTATGGCTACACCTTC
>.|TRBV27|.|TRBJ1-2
CASRRQEGGYTF
TGTGCCAGCAGAAGACAAGAGGGTGGCTACACCTTC
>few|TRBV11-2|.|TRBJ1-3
CASSFQPGVGGNTIYF
TGTGCCAGCAGCTTCCAACCCGGGGTAGGCGGAAACACCATATATTTT
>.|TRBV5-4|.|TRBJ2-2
CASSPPGPRRAGELFF
TGTGCCAGCAGCCCACCGGGACCCAGACGAGCCGGGGAGCTGTTTTTT
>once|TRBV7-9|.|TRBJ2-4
CASSLASRAKNIQYF
TGTGCCAGCAGCTTAGCGAGTCGAGCCAAAAACATTCAGTACTTC
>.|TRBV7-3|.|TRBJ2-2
CASSLNRVVGTAGELFF
TGTGCCAGCAGCTTAAACAGGGTAGTAGGAACCGCCGGGGAGCTGTTTTTT
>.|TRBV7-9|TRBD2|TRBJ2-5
CASSLVVLAGTETQYF
TGTGCCAGCAGCTTAGTTGTGTTAGCGGGAACAGAGACCCAGTACTTC
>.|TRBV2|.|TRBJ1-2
CASSTPGMFYGYTF
TGTGCCAGCAGTACCCCTGGGATGTTCTATGGCTACACCTTC
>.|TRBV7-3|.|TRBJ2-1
CASTPGGWNNEQFF
TGTGCCAGCACCCCGGGGGGCTGGAACAATGAGCAGTTCTTC
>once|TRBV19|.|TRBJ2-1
CASSPRRFDEQFF
TGTGCCAGTAGCCCGAGAAGATTCGATGAGCAGTTCTTC
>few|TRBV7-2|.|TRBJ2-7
CASSPQGRSSYEQYF
TGTGCCAGCAGCCCCCAAGGCCGTTCCTCCTACGAGCAGTACTTC
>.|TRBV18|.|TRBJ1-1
CASSPGTRNTEAFF
TGTGCCAGCTCACCAGGGACGAGGAACACTGAAGCTTTCTTT
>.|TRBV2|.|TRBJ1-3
CASSPGLGNTIYF
TGTGCCAGCAGCCCAGGGCTTGGAAACACCATATATTTT
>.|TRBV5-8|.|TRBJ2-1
CASSFLPTGSYNEQFF
TGTGCCAGCAGCTTCCTGCCGACAGGCTCCTACAATGAGCAGTTCTTC
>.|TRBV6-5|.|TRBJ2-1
CASSPGVAWNEQFF
TGTGCCAGCAGTCCCGGAGTAGCTTGGAATGAGCAGTTCTTC
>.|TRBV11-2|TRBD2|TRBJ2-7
CASSRLGLAGGPGEQYF
TGTGCCAGCAGTCGCCTGGGACTAGCGGGAGGGCCCGGGGAGCAGTACTTC
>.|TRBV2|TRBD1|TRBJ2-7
CASNRDRAYEQYF
TGTGCCAGTAACCGGGACAGGGCCTACGAGCAGTACTTC
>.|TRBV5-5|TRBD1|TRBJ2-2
CASSQGQGATGELFF
TGTGCCAGCAGCCAGGGACAGGGGGCGACCGGGGAGCTGTTTTTT
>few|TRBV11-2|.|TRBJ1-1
CASSFVEAVNTEAFF
TGTGCCAGCAGCTTTGTGGAGGCCGTGAACACTGAAGCTTTCTTT
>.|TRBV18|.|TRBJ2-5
CASSPGAVETQYF
TGTGCCAGCTCACCAGGGGCGGTGGAGACCCAGTACTTC
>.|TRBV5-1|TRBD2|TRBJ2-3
CASSLGAGGLDTQYF
TGCGCCAGCAGCTTGGGTGCGGGGGGGCTTGATACGCAGTATTTT